A single sample is the source of the 19 T cell receptor beta chains below, sequenced in a study of sequential checkpoint blockade in melanoma (dated by TCRdb to between 2017 and 2020). Library preparation was by the immunoSEQ multiplex PCR assay. The source is immuneACCESS, and TCRdb retained only in-frame sequences with V and J called. Part of the clones is not carried over; for the studies checked, unresolved V genes explain less than half of this, and the remainder is unexplained. The sample records 2,200 or so clones, about a quarter of which are singletons. Clones ranked in the top ten supply about 21% of the sample. The treatment or condition tag for this specimen amounts to: randomized to nivolumab then ipilimumab (arm A) or the reverse (arm B). The input for sequencing was tumor tissue (inferred from file names), taken from a patient given nivolumab and ipilimumab in sequence. These receptors came from a human donor with melanoma.

Relative to its sample, this clone is medium-sized (0.01 to 0.1%). This sequence joins TRBV6-8 and TRBJ2-4, with 8 bases lining up with TRBD1. This CDR3 contains 15 residues. V dropped 10 bases and J dropped 1; count of bases not matched to a gene: 9. Germline values: CDR1 MNHGY, CDR2 SAAAGT. Written as DNA, the CDR3 is TGTGCCACGCGACTGGACAGGGCGGCCAAAAACATTCAGTACTTC. As protein: CATRLDRAAKNIQYF.

This clone showed up many times. The chain couples TRBV9 to TRBJ2-7; D is possibly TRBD2 (6 bases). Germline loops: CDR1 SGDLS, CDR2 YYNGEE. The CDR3 length is 14 residues. Trimming stripped 5 bases from V and 7 bases from J, with 19 bases between. CDR3 region: CASSAPLGGWEQYF. In DNA form, the CDR3 reads TGTGCCAGCAGTGCACCCTTAGGAGGGTGGGAGCAGTACTTC.

This clone was detected a few times. V and J are TRBV11-3 and TRBJ1-5; maybe TRBD1 (6 bases). V gave up 5 bases and J gave up 9 bases, with 29 bases separating them. The CDR3 sequence is 18 residues long. Germline V gene lookup returns CDR1 SGHNT and CDR2 YENEEA. The CDR3 nucleotides read TGTGCCAGCAGCCCGACCTCTACCGGGACACCAACGGTGGGGCCCCAGCATTTT. Protein product: CASSPTSTGTPTVGPQHF.

By frequency in the sample, this clone is medium-sized. The V and J genes are TRBV18 and TRBJ2-7; D may be TRBD1 (7 bases). Trimming left V 3 bases short and J 7 bases short, with 13 bases between. CDR3 length: 13 residues. The germline V gene has CDR1 KGHSH and CDR2 LQKENI. The chain's CDR3 is CASSPATGREQYF. The CDR3 DNA reads TGTGCCAGCTCACCGGCGACAGGGAGGGAGCAGTACTTC.

This clone has more than one count but fewer than ten. This rearrangement joins TRBV18 to TRBJ1-4; no firm D call. Germline V gene data show CDR1 as KGHSH and CDR2 as LQKENI. The CDR3 loop spans 12 amino acids. Trimming left V 2 bases short and J 6 bases short, with 4 bases between. Here the CDR3 DNA reads TGTGCCAGCTCACCAGCGGATGAAAAACTGTTTTTT. Translated: CASSPADEKLFF.

The chain combines TRBV18 with TRBJ2-3; D is perhaps TRBD1 (5 bases). This CDR3 region has 15 residues. In germline, CDR1 is KGHSH, CDR2 LQKENI. Trimming cost V 3 bases and J 2 bases, with 12 bases left between them. CDR3 loop: CASSPGRAPTDTQYF. The CDR3 region has the DNA TGTGCCAGCTCACCCGGCAGGGCACCCACAGATACGCAGTATTTT.

The chain couples TRBV19 to TRBJ1-2; D not certain. The ends were cut back, 1 base at V and 4 bases at J, with 10 bases in the middle. Germline V CDR1 and CDR2: LNHDA, SQIVND (reference sequence). This CDR3 region has 14 residues. The CDR3 region is CASSIGGILYGYTF. CDR3 coding DNA: TGTGCCAGTAGTATAGGGGGTATCCTCTATGGCTACACCTTC.

V and J are TRBV4-1 and TRBJ2-2; D is perhaps TRBD1 (5 bases). The CDR3 extends over 14 amino acids. The germline V and J ends were trimmed by 4 bases and 1 base, with 7 bases remaining between them. Germline loops: CDR1 MGHRA, CDR2 YSYEKL. DNA for the CDR3: TGCGCCAGCAGCCCCACAGGGAACACCGGGGAGCTGTTTTTT. Encoded protein: CASSPTGNTGELFF.

This clone has just a few counts. CDR3 nucleotide sequence: TGTGCCAGTTCGAGCGGGGACAGGGGCCAAAATAACTATGGCTACACCTTC. It specifies CASSSGDRGQNNYGYTF. The chain joins TRBV10-3 to TRBJ1-2, with TRBD1 matching 10 bases. Losses at the gene ends were 10 bases for V and 1 base for J; bases not matched to a gene: 15. The CDR3 contains 17 residues. Germline values: CDR1 ENHRY, CDR2 SYGVKD.

The chain is built from TRBV19 and TRBJ2-3; 9 bases agree with TRBD2. Per the germline V gene, CDR1 is LNHDA and CDR2 is SQIVND (reference sequence). V shed 4 bases and J 5 bases; nucleotides not matched to a gene: 7. This CDR3 has 15 residues. This CDR3 is CASSRGSGGVDTQYF. The CDR3 bases are TGTGCCAGTAGTAGAGGTAGCGGGGGAGTAGATACGCAGTATTTT.

This rearrangement joins TRBV30 to TRBJ1-6; perhaps TRBD1 as D (6 bases). The CDR3 is made up of 15 amino acids. V gave up 0 bases and J gave up 12 bases, with 18 bases separating them. CDR1 is GTSNPN, CDR2 SVGIG, per germline (reference sequence). The CDR3 region has the DNA TGTGCCTGGAGTGTAAGCCCCTTACAGGGCAGACCCCTCCACTTT. This codes for CAWSVSPLQGRPLHF.

CDR3 in amino acids: CASSLEDRVYEQYF. CDR3 nucleotide sequence: TGCGCCAGCAGCTTGGAGGACAGGGTGTACGAGCAGTACTTC. The chain is built from TRBV5-1 and TRBJ2-7; 8 bases agree with TRBD1. Germline CDR1 SGHRS, CDR2 YFSETQ. This CDR3 is 14 amino acids long. The V and J ends lost 0 bases and 4 bases, in that order; junction bases with no gene match: 3.

Relative to its sample, this clone is medium-sized (0.01 to 0.1%). The V call is TRBV19, the J call TRBJ2-5, with 7 bases identical to TRBD1. Germline CDR1 reads LNHDA; CDR2 reads SQIVND (reference sequence). This CDR3 contains 14 residues. Trimming removed 5 bases from V and 1 base from J; junction bases left unmatched: 4. CDR3 nucleotide sequence: TGTGCCAGTAGTGTCCGGGACAGCCAAGAGACCCAGTACTTC. Its protein product is CASSVRDSQETQYF.

This clone has more than one count but fewer than ten. The chain links TRBV2 to TRBJ2-7; 7 bases match TRBD1. The CDR3 is made up of 13 amino acids. Per germline, CDR1 SNHLY and CDR2 FYNNEI. Unmatched junction bases numbered 3, after V lost 6 bases and J lost 1 base. The CDR3 DNA reads as TGTGCCAGCAGCAAGGGGGCATCCTACGAGCAGTACTTC. Protein sequence: CASSKGASYEQYF.

This rearrangement joins TRBV6-8 to TRBJ1-5, with D maybe TRBD1 (6 bases). With 5 bases removed from V and 5 bases from J, the gap between germline ends came to 19 bases. This CDR3 spans 16 amino acids. Germline V lookup: CDR1 MNHGY, CDR2 SAAAGT. CDR3 DNA: TGTGCCAGCAGTAAGCCAACAGGGAGGGGCGATCAGCCCCAGCATTTT. Its translation is CASSKPTGRGDQPQHF.

The chain couples TRBV18 to TRBJ1-6, with D possibly being TRBD1 (5 bases). Deletions cut 3 bases from V and 6 bases from J, with 9 bases between. CDR1 and CDR2 (germline): KGHSH, LQKENI. The CDR3 covers 14 residues. The CDR3 region has the DNA TGTGCCAGCTCACCTTCGGACACTAATTCACCCCTCCACTTT. Protein product: CASSPSDTNSPLHF.

This clone was detected a few times. The J gene is TRBJ1-2, the V gene TRBV7-2, with D possibly matching TRBD1 (6 bases). The CDR3 has 13 residues. Germline CDR1 and CDR2: SGHTA and FQGNSA. Trimming stripped 2 bases from V and 6 bases from J, with 10 bases between. CDR3 protein: CASSLTGGDGYTF. The CDR3, as DNA: TGTGCCAGCAGCTTAACGGGGGGCGATGGCTACACCTTC.

By proportion, this clone is medium-sized (0.01 to 0.1%). This chain uses TRBV6-8 with TRBJ1-6, with D hard to call. Looked up from germline, CDR1 is MNHGY and CDR2 is SAAAGT. The CDR3 runs to 15 residues. With 4 bases removed from V and 0 bases from J, the gap between germline ends came to 7 bases. Written as DNA, the CDR3 is TGTGCCAGCAGTTCAGTAAGCTCCTATAATTCACCCCTCCACTTT. Translated, it gives CASSSVSSYNSPLHF.

This chain joins TRBV6-8 and TRBJ1-2; 8 bases are a match to TRBD1. Looked up from germline, CDR1 is MNHGY and CDR2 is SAAAGT. The CDR3 is made up of 13 amino acids. Unmatched junction bases numbered 3, after V lost 6 bases and J lost 3 bases. The CDR3 region is CASRAGGYYGYTF. CDR3 in DNA: TGTGCCAGCAGGGCAGGGGGCTACTATGGCTACACCTTC.